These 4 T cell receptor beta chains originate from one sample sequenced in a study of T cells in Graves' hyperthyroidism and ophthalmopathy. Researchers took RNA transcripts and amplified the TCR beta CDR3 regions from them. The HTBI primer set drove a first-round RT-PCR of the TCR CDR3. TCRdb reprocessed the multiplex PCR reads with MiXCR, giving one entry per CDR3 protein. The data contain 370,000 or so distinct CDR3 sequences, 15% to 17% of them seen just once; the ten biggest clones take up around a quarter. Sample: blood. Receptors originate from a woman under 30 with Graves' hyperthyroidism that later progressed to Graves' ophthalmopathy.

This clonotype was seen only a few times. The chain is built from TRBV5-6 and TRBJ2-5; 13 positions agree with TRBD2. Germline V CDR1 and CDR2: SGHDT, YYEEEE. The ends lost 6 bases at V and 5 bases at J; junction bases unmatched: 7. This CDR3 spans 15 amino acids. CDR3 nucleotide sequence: TGTGCCAGCAAAGGACTAGCGGGAGCGGAGGAGACCCAGTACTTC. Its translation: CASKGLAGAEETQYF.

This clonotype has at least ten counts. The CDR3 spells CASSLSYGGRFYEQYF. CDR3 sequence (DNA): TGTGCCAGCAGTTTATCGTACGGCGGGAGATTCTACGAGCAGTACTTC. J is TRBJ2-7 and V is TRBV27; 7 positions match TRBD2. The V gene's germline CDR1 is MNHEY and CDR2 SMNVEV (reference sequence). The CDR3 extends over 16 amino acids. V lost 0 bases and J lost 3; bases outside the gene matches: 8.

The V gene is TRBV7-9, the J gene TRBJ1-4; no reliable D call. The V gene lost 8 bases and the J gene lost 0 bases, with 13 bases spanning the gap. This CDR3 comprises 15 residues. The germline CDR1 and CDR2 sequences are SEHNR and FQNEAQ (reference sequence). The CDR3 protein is CASQAGTTTNEKLFF. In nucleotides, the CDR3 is TGTGCCAGCCAGGCCGGAACCACAACTAATGAAAAACTGTTTTTT.

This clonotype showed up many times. The CDR3: CASSLGRVRTNQPQHF. The CDR3 region has the DNA TGTGCCAGCAGCCTTGGTAGGGTGAGAACCAATCAGCCCCAGCATTTT. The chain couples TRBV7-8 to TRBJ1-5; D remains ambiguous. CDR1 and CDR2 (germline): SGHVS, FQNEAQ. The V and J ends lost 5 bases and 3 bases respectively, with 17 bases between them. CDR3 length: 16 residues.